This T cell receptor (beta chain) was recovered during a study of CD8 T cell repertoires and HIV-1 epitope variants. For the study at large: Separate from the cultures, 1M uncultured T cells served as baseline.

The protocol was immunoSEQ multiplex PCR, while the TCRdb copy is restricted to in-frame clones and leaves out a portion. The sample holds about 1,900 clones, 60% to 75% seen once. Notes on this clone: No antigen is known for it.

The length of the CDR3 is 15 residues. V shed 2 bases and J shed 8 bases, with 16 bases lying between them. CDR1 is MNHEY and CDR2 is SVGAGI in the germline V gene. The sample was cultured CD8+ T cells derived from PBMCs. The V call is TRBV6-5, the J call TRBJ2-1, with D perhaps TRBD1 (6 bases). The receptor was isolated from a male donor with HIV. This chain's CDR3 is CASSYGGRGYDEQFF. The CDR3 DNA follows: TGTGCCAGCAGTTACGGGGGCAGGGGTTATGATGAGCAGTTCTTC.